A selection of T cell receptor beta chains follows, all from one sample in a study of T cell responses to AZD1222 COVID-19 vaccine. Assay used: immunoSEQ multiplex PCR; TCRdb lists only in-frame clones, some missing. This table holds fewer than 150,000 clones, around 93% found once. The specimen was peripheral blood, collected 28 days after the second AZD1222 dose. The receptor set was obtained from an adult who received the AZD1222 COVID-19 vaccine. CDR3s include the opening cysteine and the closing phenylalanine or tryptophan. The D gene is left open where the match is weak. The size of a clone is reported for some rows only, either as once, few or many, or as a class for expanded clones.

j_call d_call v_call clone_size cdr3_aa cdr3_nt
TRBJ1-3 . TRBV5-1 . CASSPDGVSGNTIYF TGCGCCAGCAGCCCGGACGGGGTATCTGGAAACACCATATATTTT
TRBJ1-1 . TRBV5-1 . CASSLDVGRDVGGAFF TGCGCCAGCAGCTTGGACGTGGGCAGGGATGTCGGAGGAGCTTTCTTT
TRBJ2-7 . TRBV6-5 . CASSSGPRSYEQYF TGTGCCAGCAGTTCCGGGCCCCGCTCCTACGAGCAGTACTTC
TRBJ2-1 . TRBV3-1/TRBV3-2 . CASSQDRGAYNEQFF TGTGCCAGCAGCCAAGACAGGGGTGCTTACAATGAGCAGTTCTTC
TRBJ1-2 . TRBV5-1 . CASREGVYGYTF TGCGCCAGCAGGGAAGGTGTTTATGGCTACACCTTC
TRBJ1-5 TRBD1 TRBV10-3 . CAISQGDQPQHF TGTGCCATCAGTCAGGGGGATCAGCCCCAGCATTTT
TRBJ1-4 . TRBV7-2 . CASSTRHPATNEKLFF TGTGCCAGCAGCACCCGACACCCTGCAACTAATGAAAAACTGTTTTTT
TRBJ2-1 TRBD1 TRBV5-1 once CASSLDRVAYNEQFF TGCGCCAGCAGCCTCGACAGGGTGGCCTACAATGAGCAGTTCTTC
TRBJ2-7 . TRBV7-2 . CASSLFGGSYEQYF TGTGCCAGCAGCTTATTTGGAGGATCCTACGAGCAGTACTTC
TRBJ1-6 . TRBV6-1 . CASSEFGPDNSPLHF TGTGCCAGCAGTGAATTTGGTCCAGATAATTCACCCCTCCACTTT
TRBJ1-2 TRBD1 TRBV15 . CATKMNPGQGGGYTF TGTGCCACGAAGATGAATCCGGGACAGGGAGGTGGCTACACCTTC
TRBJ2-6 . TRBV5-1 . CASSYDSPHSGANVLTF TGCGCCAGCAGCTACGACTCCCCGCACTCTGGGGCCAACGTCCTGACTTTC
TRBJ1-5 . TRBV7-2 . CASSLQGGSNQPQHF TGTGCCAGCAGCTTACAGGGAGGGAGCAATCAGCCCCAGCATTTT
TRBJ2-7 . TRBV5-6 . CASSSTTSGAFYEQYF TGTGCCAGCAGCTCGACGACAAGCGGAGCCTTCTACGAGCAGTACTTC
TRBJ2-7 TRBD1 TRBV5-4 . CASSLTGAEQYF TGTGCCAGCAGCTTAACAGGGGCCGAGCAGTACTTC
TRBJ2-2 . TRBV10-1 . CASSESGRVAGELFF TGCGCCAGCAGTGAGTCGGGACGGGTAGCAGGGGAGCTGTTTTTT
TRBJ2-1 . TRBV5-4 . CASSPPGAAGNEQFF TGTGCCAGCAGCCCCCCCGGAGCGGCTGGCAATGAGCAGTTCTTC
TRBJ1-1 . TRBV28 . CASSLNPDTEAFF TGTGCCAGCAGTTTAAATCCGGACACTGAAGCTTTCTTT
TRBJ2-5 . TRBV6-6 . CASSYSVETQYF TGTGCCAGCAGTTACTCAGTGGAGACCCAGTACTTC
TRBJ1-3 . TRBV30 few CAWMEGVFGNTIYF TGTGCCTGGATGGAGGGGGTATTCGGAAACACCATATATTTT
TRBJ2-7 . TRBV7-9 . CASSRFYEQYF TGTGCCAGCAGCCGGTTCTACGAGCAGTACTTC
TRBJ2-5 . TRBV4-3 . CASSQAREGETQYF TGCGCCAGCAGCCAGGCCCGAGAGGGAGAGACCCAGTACTTC